This T cell receptor (beta chain) is drawn from a study of blood T cell repertoires in COVID-19. Across the whole study: Sites across the United States, Italy and Spain contributed samples from acute and convalescent COVID-19. Nucleic acid was either cDNA or gDNA, and it came from T cells, B-cell-depleted T cells, or PBMCs.

Per the original data handling: Using reference gene primer amplification, nucleated cell counts were estimated. Data came from immunoSEQ multiplex PCR; TCRdb stores just in-frame clones and leaves some out. V and J calls and clone size come straight from that table; D and trimming were deduced from the DNA. Here the sample spans about 220,000 clones, approximately 82% being singletons. The V segment lost 0 bases and the J segment 6 bases; nucleotides outside the gene matches: 2. CDR1 is SEHNR, CDR2 FQNEAQ, per germline (reference sequence). The CDR3 contains 14 residues. V and J are TRBV7-9 and TRBJ2-1; 7 bases are shared with TRBD2. The receptor was derived from a man aged 50-59 years with active or convalescent COVID-19. Sequencing used peripheral blood. CDR3 DNA sequence: TGTGCCAGCAGCTTAGCGGGGACTATCAATGAGCAGTTCTTC. Protein sequence: CASSLAGTINEQFF.